The entry below describes one T cell receptor beta chain. This sample was included in a study of T cell repertoires in ileal Crohn's disease. Study details: About half received postoperative treatment, approximately 12 with thiopurines and about 20 anti-TNF.

The germline V gene encodes CDR1 WSHSY and CDR2 SAAADI. CDR3 length: 13 residues. The V end was cut by 0 bases, the J end by 9 bases, with 9 bases between. As to time point: neoterminal ileum biopsy at postoperative endoscopy, about 6 months after surgery. Data came from immunoSEQ multiplex PCR; TCRdb stores just in-frame clones and leaves some out. This table has about 13,000 clones, 65% to 80% appearing once. This clonotype was sampled from an adult with Crohn's disease. Sequencing was carried out using ileal tissue. The rearrangement joins TRBV10-2 to TRBJ2-1, with D perhaps TRBD2 (6 bases). CDR3 protein: CASSESFGGEQFF. CDR3 bases: TGCGCCAGCAGTGAGTCTTTCGGGGGTGAGCAGTTCTTC.